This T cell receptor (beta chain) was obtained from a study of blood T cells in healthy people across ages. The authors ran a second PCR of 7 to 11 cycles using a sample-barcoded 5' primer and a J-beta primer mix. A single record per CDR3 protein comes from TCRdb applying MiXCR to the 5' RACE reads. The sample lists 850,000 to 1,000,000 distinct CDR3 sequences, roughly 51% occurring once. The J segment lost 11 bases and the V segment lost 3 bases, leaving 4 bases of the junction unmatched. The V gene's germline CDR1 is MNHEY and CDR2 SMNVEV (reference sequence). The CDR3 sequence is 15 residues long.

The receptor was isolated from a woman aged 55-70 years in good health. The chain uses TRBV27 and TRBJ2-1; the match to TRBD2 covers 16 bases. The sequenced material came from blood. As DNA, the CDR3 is TGTGCCAGCAGTTTGGGGACTAGCGGGAGGGCTCAGCAGTTCTTC. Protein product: CASSLGTSGRAQQFF.